Included here is one T cell receptor beta chain sequence, with context. The data are from a study of blood T cell repertoires in COVID-19. Across the whole study: The origin of the acute and convalescent COVID-19 samples was the United States, Italy and Spain.

Germline CDR1 and CDR2: SGHTA and FQGNSA. Trimming left V 2 bases short and J 3 bases short, with 16 bases between. The CDR3 spans 16 residues. Sequencing used immunoSEQ multiplex PCR; TCRdb keeps in-frame clones, though not all of them. Of about 110,000 clones listed, 70% to 90% are singletons. V and J are TRBV7-2 and TRBJ1-2, with D maybe TRBD1 (6 bases). Sample: peripheral blood. The TCR was taken from a woman aged 65 to 85 who had recovered from COVID-19. DNA for the CDR3: TGTGCCAGCAGCTTAAGAGGGGGGGTTCTTTACTATGGCTACACCTTC. Its protein product is CASSLRGGVLYYGYTF.